This T cell receptor (beta chain) was recorded in a study of OX40 agonist ivuxolimab in advanced cancers. Study results and limitations: Clonal expansion from baseline to week 6 occurred in both CD4+ and CD8+ T cells. Partial responders dosed at 0.1-3.0 mg/kg displayed clonal expansion ranking among the lowest.

From germline, CDR1 is LGHNA and CDR2 YSLEER. Unmatched junction bases numbered 13, after V lost 1 base and J lost 0 bases. The CDR3 has 21 amino acids. For this clone: The target antigen is unknown.

The data were produced by immunoSEQ multiplex PCR, yet TCRdb's version contains in-frame clones alone and is incomplete. The sample yields 30,000 to 40,000 clones, 70% to 85% seen once. The rearrangement joins TRBV4-3 to TRBJ2-6, with TRBD1 matching over 9 bases. The input for sequencing was CD4+ or CD8+ T cells sorted from blood, taken in a trial of the OX40 agonist ivuxolimab. This clonotype was sampled from an adult with an advanced solid tumor such as melanoma, head and neck, liver or kidney cancer. For the CDR3, the DNA is TGCGCCAGCAGCCAAGGATACACAGGGGGCGTACTGAGCTCTGGGGCCAACGTCCTGACTTTC. Amino acids: CASSQGYTGGVLSSGANVLTF.